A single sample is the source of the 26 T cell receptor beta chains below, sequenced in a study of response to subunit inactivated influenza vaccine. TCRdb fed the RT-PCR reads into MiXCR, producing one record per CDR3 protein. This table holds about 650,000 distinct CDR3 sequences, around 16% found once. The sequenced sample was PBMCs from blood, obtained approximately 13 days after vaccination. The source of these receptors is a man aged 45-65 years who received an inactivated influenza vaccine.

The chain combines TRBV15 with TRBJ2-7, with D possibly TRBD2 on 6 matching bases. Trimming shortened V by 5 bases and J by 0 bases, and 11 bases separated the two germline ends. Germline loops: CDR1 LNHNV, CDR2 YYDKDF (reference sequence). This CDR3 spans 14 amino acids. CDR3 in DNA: TGTGCCACCAGCCGTCCGGGACTCTCCTACGAGCAGTACTTC. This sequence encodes CATSRPGLSYEQYF. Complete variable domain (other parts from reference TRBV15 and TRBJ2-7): DAMVIQNPRYQVTQFGKPVTLSCSQTLNHNVMYWYQQKSSQAPKLLFHYYDKDFNNEADTPDNFQSRRPNTSFCFLDIRSPGLGDTAMYLCATSRPGLSYEQYFGPGTRLTVT.

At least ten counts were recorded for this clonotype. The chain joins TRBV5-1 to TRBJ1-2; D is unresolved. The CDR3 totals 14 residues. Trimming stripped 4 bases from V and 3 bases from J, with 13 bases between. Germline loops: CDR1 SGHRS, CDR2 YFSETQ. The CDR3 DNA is TGCGCCAGCAGCCCAGCCCTGGGAGACTATGGCTACACCTTC. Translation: CASSPALGDYGYTF. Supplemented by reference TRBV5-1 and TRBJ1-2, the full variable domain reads KAGVTQTPRYLIKTRGQQVTLSCSPISGHRSVSWYQQTPGQGLQFLFEYFSETQRNKGNFPGRFSGRQFSNSRSEMNVSTLELGDSALYLCASSPALGDYGYTFGSGTRLTVV.

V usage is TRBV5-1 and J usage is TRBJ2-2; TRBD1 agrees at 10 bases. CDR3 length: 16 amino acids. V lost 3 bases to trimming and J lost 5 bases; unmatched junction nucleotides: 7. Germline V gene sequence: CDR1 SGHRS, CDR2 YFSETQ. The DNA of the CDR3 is TGCGCCAGCAGCTCGCCCGGGACAGGGGTGACCGGGGAGCTGTTTTTT. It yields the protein CASSSPGTGVTGELFF. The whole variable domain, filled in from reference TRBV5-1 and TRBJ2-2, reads KAGVTQTPRYLIKTRGQQVTLSCSPISGHRSVSWYQQTPGQGLQFLFEYFSETQRNKGNFPGRFSGRQFSNSRSEMNVSTLELGDSALYLCASSSPGTGVTGELFFGEGSRLTVL.

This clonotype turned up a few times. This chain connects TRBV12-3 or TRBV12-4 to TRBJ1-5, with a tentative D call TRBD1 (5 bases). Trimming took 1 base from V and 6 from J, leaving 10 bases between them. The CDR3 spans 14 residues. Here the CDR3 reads CASSLGGASQPQHF. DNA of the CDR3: TGTGCCAGCAGTTTAGGGGGCGCGAGTCAGCCCCAGCATTTT.

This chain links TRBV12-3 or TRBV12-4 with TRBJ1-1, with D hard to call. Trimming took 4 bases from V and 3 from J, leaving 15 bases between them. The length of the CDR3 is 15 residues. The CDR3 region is CASSYYTGWDTEAFF. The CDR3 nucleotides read TGTGCCAGCAGTTACTACACGGGATGGGACACTGAAGCTTTCTTT.

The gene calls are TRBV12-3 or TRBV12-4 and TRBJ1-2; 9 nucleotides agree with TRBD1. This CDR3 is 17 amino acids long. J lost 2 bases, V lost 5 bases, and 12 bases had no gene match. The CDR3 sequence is CASSGFRDRAVNYGYTF. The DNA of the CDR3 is TGTGCCAGCAGTGGATTCCGGGACAGGGCGGTGAACTATGGCTACACCTTC.

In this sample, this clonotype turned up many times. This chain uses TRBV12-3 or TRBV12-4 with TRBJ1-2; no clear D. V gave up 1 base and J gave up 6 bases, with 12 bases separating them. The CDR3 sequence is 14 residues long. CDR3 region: CASSLGVRADGYTF. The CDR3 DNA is TGTGCCAGCAGTTTAGGAGTTAGAGCTGATGGCTACACCTTC.

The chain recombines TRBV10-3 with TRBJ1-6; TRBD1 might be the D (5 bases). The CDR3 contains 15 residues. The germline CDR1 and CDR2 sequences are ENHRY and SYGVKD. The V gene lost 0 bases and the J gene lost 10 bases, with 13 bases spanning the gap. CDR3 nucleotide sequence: TGTGCCATCAGTGAGTCAGGGGAATGGCAATCACCCCTCCACTTT. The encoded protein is CAISESGEWQSPLHF.

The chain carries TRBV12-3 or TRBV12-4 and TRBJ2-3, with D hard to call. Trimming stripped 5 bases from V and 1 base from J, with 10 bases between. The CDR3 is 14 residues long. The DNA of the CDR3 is TGTGCCAGCAGTCACCGGGCTCGCACAGATACGCAGTATTTT. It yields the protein CASSHRARTDTQYF.

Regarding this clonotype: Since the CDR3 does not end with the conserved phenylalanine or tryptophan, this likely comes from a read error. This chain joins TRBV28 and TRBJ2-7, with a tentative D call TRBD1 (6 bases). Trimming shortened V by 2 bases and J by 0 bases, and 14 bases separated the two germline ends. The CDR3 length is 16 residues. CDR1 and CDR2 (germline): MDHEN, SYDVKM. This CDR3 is CASSLSPGRGSYEQYL. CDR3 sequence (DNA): TGTGCCAGCAGTTTAAGTCCGGGCAGGGGCTCCTACGAGCAGTACCTC.

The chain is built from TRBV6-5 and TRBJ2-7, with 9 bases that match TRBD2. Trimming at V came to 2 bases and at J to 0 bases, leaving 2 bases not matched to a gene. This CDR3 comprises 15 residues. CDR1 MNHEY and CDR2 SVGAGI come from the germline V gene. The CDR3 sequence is CASSYPTSGSYEQYF. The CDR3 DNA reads TGTGCCAGCAGTTACCCGACTAGCGGCTCCTACGAGCAGTACTTC.

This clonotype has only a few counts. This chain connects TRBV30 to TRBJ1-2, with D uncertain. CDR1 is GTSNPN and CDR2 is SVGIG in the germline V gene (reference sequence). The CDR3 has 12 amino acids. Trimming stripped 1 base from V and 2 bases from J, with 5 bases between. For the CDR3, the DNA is TGTGCCTGGAGTGAAGGGAACTATGGCTACACCTTC. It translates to CAWSEGNYGYTF.

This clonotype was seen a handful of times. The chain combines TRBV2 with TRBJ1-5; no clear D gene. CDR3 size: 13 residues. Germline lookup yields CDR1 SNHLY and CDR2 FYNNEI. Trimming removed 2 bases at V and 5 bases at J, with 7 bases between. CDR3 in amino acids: CASSETNDQPQHF. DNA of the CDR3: TGTGCCAGCAGTGAAACTAACGATCAGCCCCAGCATTTT.

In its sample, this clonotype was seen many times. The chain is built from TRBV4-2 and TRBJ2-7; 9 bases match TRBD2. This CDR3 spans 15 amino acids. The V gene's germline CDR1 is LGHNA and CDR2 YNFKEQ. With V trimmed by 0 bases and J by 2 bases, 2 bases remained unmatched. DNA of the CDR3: TGTGCCAGCAGCCAAGAGGCGGGAGGGCCCTACGAGCAGTACTTC. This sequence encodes CASSQEAGGPYEQYF.

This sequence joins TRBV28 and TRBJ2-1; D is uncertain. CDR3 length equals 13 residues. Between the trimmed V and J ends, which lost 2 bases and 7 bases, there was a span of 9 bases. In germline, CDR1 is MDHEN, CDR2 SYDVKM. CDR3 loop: CASSLPQRNEQFF. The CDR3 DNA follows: TGTGCCAGCAGTTTACCCCAAAGAAATGAGCAGTTCTTC.

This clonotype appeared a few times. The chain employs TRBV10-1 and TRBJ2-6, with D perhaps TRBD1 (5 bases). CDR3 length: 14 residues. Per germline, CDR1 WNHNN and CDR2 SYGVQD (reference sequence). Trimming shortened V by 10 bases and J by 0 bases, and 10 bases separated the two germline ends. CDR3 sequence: CATQDNSGANVLTF. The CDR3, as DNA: TGCGCCACACAGGACAACTCTGGGGCCAACGTCCTGACTTTC.

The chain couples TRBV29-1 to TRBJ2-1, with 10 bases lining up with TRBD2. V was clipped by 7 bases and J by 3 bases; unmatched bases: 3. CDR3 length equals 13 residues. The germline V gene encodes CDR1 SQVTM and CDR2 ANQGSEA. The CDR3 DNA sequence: TGCAGCGGTGGACTAGCGGTCTACAATGAGCAGTTCTTC. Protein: CSGGLAVYNEQFF.

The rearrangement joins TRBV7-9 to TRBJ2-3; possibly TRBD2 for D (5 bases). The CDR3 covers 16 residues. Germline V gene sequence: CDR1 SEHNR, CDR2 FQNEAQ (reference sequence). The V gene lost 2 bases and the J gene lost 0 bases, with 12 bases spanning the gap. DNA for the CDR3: TGTGCCAGCAGCTTACGGGATAGTCTTAGCACAGATACGCAGTATTTT. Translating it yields CASSLRDSLSTDTQYF.

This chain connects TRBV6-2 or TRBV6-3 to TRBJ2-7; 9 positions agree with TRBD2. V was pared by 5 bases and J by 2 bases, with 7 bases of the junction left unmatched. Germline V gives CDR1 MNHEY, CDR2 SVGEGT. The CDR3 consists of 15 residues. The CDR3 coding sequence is TGTGCCAGCAGTCAGCCTAGCGGGGAGGCCTACGAGCAGTACTTC. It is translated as CASSQPSGEAYEQYF.

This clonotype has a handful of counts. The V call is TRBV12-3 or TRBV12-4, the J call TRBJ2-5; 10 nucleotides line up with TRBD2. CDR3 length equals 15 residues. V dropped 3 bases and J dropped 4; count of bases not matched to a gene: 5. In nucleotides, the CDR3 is TGTGCCAGCAGTTTGTCTAGCGGGAGCGGAGAGACCCAGTACTTC. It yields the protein CASSLSSGSGETQYF.

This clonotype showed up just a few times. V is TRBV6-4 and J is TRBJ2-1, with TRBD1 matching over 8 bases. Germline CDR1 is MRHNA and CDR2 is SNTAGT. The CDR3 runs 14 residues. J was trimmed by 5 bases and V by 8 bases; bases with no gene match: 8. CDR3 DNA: TGTGCCAGCGCTACAGGGGGGTCACACAATGAGCAGTTCTTC. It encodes CASATGGSHNEQFF.

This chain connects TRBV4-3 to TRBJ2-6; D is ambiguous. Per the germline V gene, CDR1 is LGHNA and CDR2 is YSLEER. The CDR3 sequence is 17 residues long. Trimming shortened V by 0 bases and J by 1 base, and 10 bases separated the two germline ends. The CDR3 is CASSQEYTRSGANVLTF. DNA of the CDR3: TGCGCCAGCAGCCAAGAGTATACGCGATCTGGGGCCAACGTCCTGACTTTC.

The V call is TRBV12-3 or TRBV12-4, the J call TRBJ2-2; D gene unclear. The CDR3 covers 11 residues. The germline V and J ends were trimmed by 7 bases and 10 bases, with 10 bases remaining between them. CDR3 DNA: TGTGCCAGCACCCCGGGCGTGGAGCTGTTTTTT. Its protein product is CASTPGVELFF.

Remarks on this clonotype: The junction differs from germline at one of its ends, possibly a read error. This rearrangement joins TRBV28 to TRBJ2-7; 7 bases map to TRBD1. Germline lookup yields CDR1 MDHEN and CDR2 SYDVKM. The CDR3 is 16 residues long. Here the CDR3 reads CASSSAFGTASSEQYF. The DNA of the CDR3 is TGTGCCAGCAGTTCGGCTTTCGGGACAGCCTCCTCCGAGCAGTACTTC.

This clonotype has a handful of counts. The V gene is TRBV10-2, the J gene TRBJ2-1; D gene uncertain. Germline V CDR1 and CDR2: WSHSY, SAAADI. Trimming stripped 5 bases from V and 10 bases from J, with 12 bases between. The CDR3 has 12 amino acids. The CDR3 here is CASSLPAKEQFF. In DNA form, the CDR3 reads TGCGCCAGCAGTCTCCCAGCGAAGGAGCAGTTCTTC.

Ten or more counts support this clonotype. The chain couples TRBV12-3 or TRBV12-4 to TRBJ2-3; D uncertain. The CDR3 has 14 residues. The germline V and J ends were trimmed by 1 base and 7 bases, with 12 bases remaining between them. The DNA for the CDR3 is TGTGCCAGCAGTTTAGTTTCGGTTAGGCATACGCAGTATTTT. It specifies CASSLVSVRHTQYF.